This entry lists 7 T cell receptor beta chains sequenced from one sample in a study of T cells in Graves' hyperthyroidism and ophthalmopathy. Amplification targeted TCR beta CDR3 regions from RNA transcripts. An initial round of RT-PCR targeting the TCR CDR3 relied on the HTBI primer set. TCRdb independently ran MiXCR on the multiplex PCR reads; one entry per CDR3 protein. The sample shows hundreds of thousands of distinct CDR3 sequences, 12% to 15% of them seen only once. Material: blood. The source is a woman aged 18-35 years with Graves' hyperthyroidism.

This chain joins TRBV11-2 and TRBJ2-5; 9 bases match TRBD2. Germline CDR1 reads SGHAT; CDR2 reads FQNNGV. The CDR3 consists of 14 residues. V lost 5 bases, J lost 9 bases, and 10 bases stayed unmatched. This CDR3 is CASSAGLASGAQYF. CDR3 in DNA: TGTGCCAGCAGCGCGGGACTAGCTAGCGGGGCCCAGTACTTC.

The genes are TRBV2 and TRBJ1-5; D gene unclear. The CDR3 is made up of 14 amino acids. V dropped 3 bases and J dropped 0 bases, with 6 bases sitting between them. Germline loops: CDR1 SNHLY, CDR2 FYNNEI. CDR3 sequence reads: CASSDTFSNQPQHF. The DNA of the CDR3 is TGTGCCAGCAGTGATACCTTTAGCAATCAGCCCCAGCATTTT.

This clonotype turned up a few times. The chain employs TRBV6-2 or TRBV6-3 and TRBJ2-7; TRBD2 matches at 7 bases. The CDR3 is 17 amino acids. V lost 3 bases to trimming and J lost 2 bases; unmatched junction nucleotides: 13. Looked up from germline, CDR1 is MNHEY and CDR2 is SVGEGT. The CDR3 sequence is CASSYLFGREMAYEQYF. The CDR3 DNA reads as TGTGCCAGCAGTTATCTTTTCGGGCGGGAGATGGCCTACGAGCAGTACTTC.

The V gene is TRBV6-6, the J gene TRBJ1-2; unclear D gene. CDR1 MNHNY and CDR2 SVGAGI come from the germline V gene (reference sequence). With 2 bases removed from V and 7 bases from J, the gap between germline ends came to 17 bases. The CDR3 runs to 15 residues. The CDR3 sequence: CASSYLTSRAGGYTF. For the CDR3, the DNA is TGTGCCAGCAGTTACCTGACTTCGAGGGCTGGTGGCTACACCTTC.

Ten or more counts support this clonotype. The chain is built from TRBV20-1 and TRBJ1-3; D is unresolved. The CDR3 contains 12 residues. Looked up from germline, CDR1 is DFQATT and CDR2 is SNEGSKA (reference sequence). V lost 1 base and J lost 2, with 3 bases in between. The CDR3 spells CSARGPGNTIYF. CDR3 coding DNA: TGCAGTGCTAGAGGGCCTGGAAACACCATATATTTT.

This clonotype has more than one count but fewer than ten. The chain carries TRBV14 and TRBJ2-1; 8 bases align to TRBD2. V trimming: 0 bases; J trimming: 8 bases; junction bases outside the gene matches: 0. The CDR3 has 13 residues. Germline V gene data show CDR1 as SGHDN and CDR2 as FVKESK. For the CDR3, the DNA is TGTGCCAGCAGCCAAGAACTAGCGGATGAGCAGTTCTTC. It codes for CASSQELADEQFF.

The DNA of the CDR3 is TGTGCCATCAGTGAGGGGGAGGCGGGAGCCAGGTACGAGCAGTACTTC. Protein sequence: CAISEGEAGARYEQYF. V usage is TRBV10-3 and J usage is TRBJ2-7, with 7 bases fitting TRBD2. V lost 2 bases, J lost 4 bases, and 11 bases stayed unmatched. The V gene's germline CDR1 is ENHRY and CDR2 SYGVKD. The CDR3 has 16 residues.